Below, 3 T cell receptor beta chains from the same sample are listed, as sequenced in a study of shared clonotypes between healthy human individuals. Repertoires were generated with immunoSEQ multiplex PCR, while TCRdb's copy carries only in-frame clones and drops some. The sample holds about a million clones, approximately 76% seen once. Sequences were obtained from memory CD4+ T cells sorted from blood. Subset in this sample: CD45RA-negative fraction. These receptors were collected from a man aged 18 to 29 in good health.

The V call is TRBV19, the J call TRBJ1-2; 10 nucleotides line up with TRBD1. This CDR3 spans 13 amino acids. The trim removed 6 bases at V and 5 bases at J, leaving 3 bases unmatched. CDR1 and CDR2 (germline): LNHDA, SQIVND (reference sequence). The chain's CDR3 is CASRRQGAYGYTF. The CDR3 nucleotides read TGTGCCAGTAGGAGACAGGGGGCATATGGCTACACCTTC.

This clone was observed once. As DNA, the CDR3 is TGCAGCGTTGGAAACTCCTACGAGCAGTACTTC. Its protein is CSVGNSYEQYF. The V call is TRBV29-1, the J call TRBJ2-7; D gene ambiguous. Germline CDR1 reads SQVTM; CDR2 reads ANQGSEA. Trimming left V 4 bases short and J 0 bases short, with 4 bases between. CDR3 length: 11 residues.

The chain couples TRBV10-3 to TRBJ2-1, with D maybe TRBD1 (6 bases). The germline gives CDR1 ENHRY, CDR2 SYGVKD. V lost 5 bases and J lost 1, with 6 bases in between. This CDR3 region has 13 residues. CDR3 sequence reads: CAISQGSYNEQFF. The CDR3 nucleotides read TGTGCCATCAGTCAGGGGTCCTACAATGAGCAGTTCTTC.